These 22 T cell receptor beta chains were all obtained from the same sample, sequenced in a study of T cell responses to AZD1222 COVID-19 vaccine. Sequencing was performed with immunoSEQ multiplex PCR; in TCRdb, only in-frame clones are kept and a portion is missing. The table shows roughly 160,000 clones, with 87% occurring only once. Sample: peripheral blood, taken 28 days after the second AZD1222 dose. The receptors originated from an adult who received the AZD1222 COVID-19 vaccine.

This clone was seen a handful of times. The rearrangement joins TRBV10-3 to TRBJ1-2; maybe TRBD1 (5 bases). Trimming cost V 6 bases and J 5 bases, with 13 bases left between them. Germline lookup yields CDR1 ENHRY and CDR2 SYGVKD. This CDR3 is 13 amino acids long. The CDR3 loop reads CAIRRGEVYGYTF. The DNA for the CDR3 is TGTGCCATCAGGAGGGGTGAAGTGTATGGCTACACCTTC.

The CDR3 DNA follows: TGTGCCAGCAGCTCCGAAAGGGGGCTCCCTGAAGCTTTCTTT. It is translated as CASSSERGLPEAFF. The genes are TRBV14 and TRBJ1-1; TRBD1 aligns across 7 bases. Trimming cost V 5 bases and J 6 bases; bases outside gene matches: 9. In germline, CDR1 is SGHDN, CDR2 FVKESK. This CDR3 has 14 residues.

This chain joins TRBV5-5 and TRBJ2-5; D gene unclear. The CDR3 loop spans 13 amino acids. V lost 3 bases and J lost 5, with 11 bases in between. From germline, CDR1 is SGHKS and CDR2 YYEKEE (reference sequence). This chain's CDR3 is CASSSWKAETQYF. CDR3 nucleotides: TGTGCCAGCAGCTCGTGGAAGGCGGAGACCCAGTACTTC.

The rearrangement links TRBV6-4 to TRBJ2-3; 10 nucleotides align to TRBD2. The CDR3 sequence is 18 residues long. Germline V gene data show CDR1 as MRHNA and CDR2 as SNTAGT. J lost 4 bases, V lost 2 bases, and 12 bases had no gene match. CDR3 bases: TGTGCCAGCAGTGACACCAGCTCGTCAGCGGGGGGGCCAGATACGCAGTATTTT. Protein product: CASSDTSSSAGGPDTQYF.

The chain joins TRBV6-1 to TRBJ2-7, with TRBD1 matching 9 bases. V lost 3 bases, J lost 6 bases, and 12 bases stayed unmatched. CDR1 and CDR2 from the germline V gene are MNHNS and SASEGT. There are 16 residues in the CDR3. The CDR3 here is CASSDRVRDRVSEQYF. The CDR3, as DNA: TGTGCCAGCAGTGATCGCGTGAGGGACAGGGTCTCCGAGCAGTACTTC.

This clone has more than one count but fewer than ten. The V call is TRBV4-2, the J call TRBJ2-3; D possibly uses TRBD1 or TRBD2 (6 bases each). The V gene's germline CDR1 is LGHNA and CDR2 YNFKEQ. This CDR3 comprises 14 residues. Between the trimmed V and J ends, which lost 1 base and 7 bases, there was a span of 12 bases. The CDR3 sequence: CASSQVGGGNTQYF. The CDR3 DNA follows: TGTGCCAGCAGCCAAGTGGGGGGCGGGAATACGCAGTATTTT.

The chain employs TRBV6-5 and TRBJ1-1, with 11 bases that match TRBD1. The CDR3 consists of 12 residues. V lost 6 bases, J lost 10 bases, and 4 bases stayed unmatched. In germline, CDR1 is MNHEY, CDR2 SVGAGI. The CDR3 region is CASRDRGRRAFF. The DNA of the CDR3 is TGTGCCAGCAGGGACAGGGGGCGGAGAGCTTTCTTT.

This chain joins TRBV18 and TRBJ2-7, with a possible D match to TRBD2 (7 bases). The ends were cut back, 0 bases at V and 9 bases at J, with 15 bases in the middle. Germline values: CDR1 KGHSH, CDR2 LQKENI. The CDR3 loop spans 14 amino acids. CDR3 bases: TGTGCCAGCTCACCACCATCAGGGGAGGGGTGGCAGTACTTC. Its protein is CASSPPSGEGWQYF.

The V gene is TRBV19, the J gene TRBJ1-2; D is ambiguous. Trimming removed 9 bases from V and 0 bases from J, with 14 bases in between. Germline-derived CDR1 and CDR2 are LNHDA and SQIVND (reference sequence). This CDR3 comprises 14 residues. CDR3 nucleotide sequence: TGTGCCAGCAGTCTGAGGACTCCTAACTATGGCTACACCTTC. Amino acid sequence: CASSLRTPNYGYTF.

The chain carries TRBV2 and TRBJ2-1; D may correspond to TRBD1 or TRBD2 (5 bases each). V was cut by 0 bases and J by 10 bases, with 19 bases left in between. The germline CDR1 and CDR2 sequences are SNHLY and FYNNEI. The CDR3 spans 16 residues. DNA for the CDR3: TGTGCCAGCAGTGAAGCGTGGGGGTACCGGGGCCGGGAGCAGTTCTTC. Protein product: CASSEAWGYRGREQFF. The full variable domain, its missing parts supplied by reference TRBV2 and TRBJ2-1, is EPEVTQTPSHQVTQMGQEVILRCVPISNHLYFYWYRQILGQKVEFLVSFYNNEISEKSEIFDDQFSVERPDGSNFTLKIRSTKLEDSAMYFCASSEAWGYRGREQFFGPGTRLTVL.

The chain employs TRBV6-5 and TRBJ2-3; 9 nucleotides line up with TRBD2. The CDR3 has 16 amino acids. CDR1 MNHEY and CDR2 SVGAGI come from the germline V gene. Trimming cost V 1 base and J 3 bases; bases outside gene matches: 5. The CDR3 region has the DNA TGTGCCAGCAGTTACTGGCGGGGGGGCATAACAGATACGCAGTATTTT. Residues: CASSYWRGGITDTQYF.

This chain connects TRBV6-6 to TRBJ1-2; D unresolved. Germline CDR1 MNHNY, CDR2 SVGAGI (reference sequence). V lost 9 bases and J lost 9, with 20 bases in between. There are 13 residues in the CDR3. The CDR3 DNA sequence: TGTGCCAGTCGAACGGAACCCGGGGTACGCTACACCTTC. As protein: CASRTEPGVRYTF.

The chain is built from TRBV19 and TRBJ2-7, with D tentatively TRBD1 or TRBD2 (5 bases each). V was pared by 6 bases and J by 2 bases, with 20 bases between. The CDR3 loop spans 16 amino acids. From germline, CDR1 is LNHDA and CDR2 SQIVND (reference sequence). The CDR3 reads CASSRDPSWDPYEQYF. In DNA form, the CDR3 reads TGTGCCAGTAGCAGGGACCCAAGCTGGGATCCCTACGAGCAGTACTTC.

This clone came up once. J is TRBJ1-1 and V is TRBV9; D not certain. V lost 0 bases, J lost 1 base, and 4 bases lay in between. The CDR3 contains 13 residues. The V gene's germline CDR1 is SGDLS and CDR2 YYNGEE. CDR3 sequence: CASSVGWNTEAFF. CDR3 coding DNA: TGTGCCAGCAGCGTAGGATGGAACACTGAAGCTTTCTTT.

This clone was seen a single time. This rearrangement joins TRBV12-5 to TRBJ2-7; 7 nucleotides align to TRBD2. CDR3 length: 13 amino acids. Per germline, CDR1 LGHNT and CDR2 FRNRAP. J was trimmed by 5 bases and V by 2 bases; bases with no gene match: 3. As DNA, the CDR3 is TGTGCTAGTGGTTTGCGGGGGGAAGACGAGCAGTACTTC. Amino acid sequence: CASGLRGEDEQYF.

This rearrangement joins TRBV5-1 to TRBJ2-3; no clear D gene. V dropped 2 bases and J dropped 4 bases, with 14 bases sitting between them. CDR1 and CDR2 from the germline V gene are SGHRS and YFSETQ. This CDR3 has 15 residues. The CDR3: CASSFGGNPSDTQYF. The CDR3 coding sequence is TGCGCCAGCAGCTTTGGTGGGAATCCCTCAGATACGCAGTATTTT.

The chain recombines TRBV27 with TRBJ1-5; 11 positions agree with TRBD1. CDR3 length: 15 residues. Germline V gives CDR1 MNHEY, CDR2 SMNVEV (reference sequence). The trim removed 5 bases at V and 5 bases at J, leaving 5 bases unmatched. CDR3 protein: CASSPSDRGHQPQHF. CDR3 DNA: TGTGCCAGCAGTCCCTCGGACAGGGGGCATCAGCCCCAGCATTTT.

This clone was counted once. V and J are TRBV13 and TRBJ2-2; the match to TRBD2 covers 9 bases. Trimming took 5 bases from V and 6 from J; bases not matched to a gene: 7. The length of the CDR3 is 15 residues. CDR1 is PRHDT, CDR2 FYEKMQ, per germline (reference sequence). CDR3 nucleotide sequence: TGTGCCAGCAGCCCCCTCGGGACTAGCCCCGGGGAGCTGTTTTTT. Its translation: CASSPLGTSPGELFF.

V gene TRBV28 combines with J gene TRBJ2-1; D remains ambiguous. The CDR3 is 14 residues long. Trimming shortened V by 5 bases and J by 6 bases, and 14 bases separated the two germline ends. The germline CDR1 and CDR2 sequences are MDHEN and SYDVKM. The CDR3 nucleotides are TGTGCCAGCAGTCCTGAGGCCGGTGGCAATGAGCAGTTCTTC. This gives the protein CASSPEAGGNEQFF.

The chain carries TRBV5-7 and TRBJ1-5; 7 bases fit TRBD1. TRBV5-7 qualifies as an ORF whose function is uncertain. V trimming: 2 bases; J trimming: 0 bases; junction bases outside the gene matches: 5. This CDR3 is built from 16 residues. CDR3 in amino acids: CASSFLTGDSNQPQHF. DNA for the CDR3: TGTGCCAGCAGCTTCCTTACAGGGGATAGCAATCAGCCCCAGCATTTT.

The chain is built from TRBV4-3 and TRBJ1-6; D is undetermined. This CDR3 has 15 residues. V shed 0 bases and J shed 10 bases, with 13 bases lying between them. From germline, CDR1 is LGHNA and CDR2 YSLEER. The CDR3 here is CASSQDWRAGSPLHF. The CDR3 region has the DNA TGCGCCAGCAGCCAAGATTGGAGGGCAGGATCACCCCTCCACTTT.

The chain uses TRBV5-1 and TRBJ2-3; D is possibly TRBD1 (6 bases). In germline, CDR1 is SGHRS, CDR2 YFSETQ. Trimming removed 0 bases at V and 5 bases at J, with 10 bases between. The CDR3 runs to 14 residues. The CDR3 is CASSLASDRDTQYF. The CDR3 nucleotides read TGCGCCAGCAGCTTGGCCTCGGACAGAGATACGCAGTATTTT.